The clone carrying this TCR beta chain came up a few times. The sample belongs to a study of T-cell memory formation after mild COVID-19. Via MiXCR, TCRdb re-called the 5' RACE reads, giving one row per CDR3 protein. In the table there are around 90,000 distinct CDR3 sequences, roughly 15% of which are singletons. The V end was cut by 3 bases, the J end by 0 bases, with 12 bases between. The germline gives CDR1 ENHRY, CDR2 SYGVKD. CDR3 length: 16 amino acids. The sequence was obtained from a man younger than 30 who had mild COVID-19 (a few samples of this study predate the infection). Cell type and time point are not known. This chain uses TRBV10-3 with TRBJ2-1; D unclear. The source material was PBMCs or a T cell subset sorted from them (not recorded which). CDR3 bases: TGTGCCATCAGTGAAGTCCAGAGGAGCTCCTACAATGAGCAGTTCTTC. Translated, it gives CAISEVQRSSYNEQFF.